The T cell receptor beta chain under discussion was sequenced for a study of blood T cell repertoires in COVID-19. About the study: PBMCs, B-cell-depleted T cells, or T cells provided the cDNA or gDNA that made up the material.

The assay was immunoSEQ multiplex PCR, and TCRdb's table has in-frame clones only and misses some. The sample records over 150,000 clones, about 88% being singletons. Germline V gene lookup returns CDR1 ENHRY and CDR2 SYGVKD. V lost 2 bases to trimming and J lost 0 bases, with 13 bases between them. The CDR3 contains 16 residues. The chain carries TRBV10-3 and TRBJ1-1; D call uncertain. The sequence was collected from a man aged 30-40 years with acute or convalescent COVID-19. The specimen sequenced was peripheral blood. Written as DNA, the CDR3 is TGTGCCATCAGTGAGAGTCGGGGTTTAATGAACACTGAAGCTTTCTTT. Residues: CAISESRGLMNTEAFF.